This TCR beta chain was sequenced in a study of shared clonotypes between healthy human individuals. With 5 bases removed from V and 4 bases from J, the gap between germline ends came to 14 bases. The CDR3 contains 14 residues. The V gene's germline CDR1 is ENHRY and CDR2 SYGVKD. Method: immunoSEQ multiplex PCR; TCRdb's copy keeps in-frame clones and lacks some. The sample shows roughly 1.4 million clones, just under 99% of them seen only once. General study findings and limits: Compared with clonotypes that all four donors shared, non-shared clonotypes had lower generation probabilities.

As regards this clone: Its antigen is currently unknown.

The chain recombines TRBV10-3 with TRBJ1-1, with D tentatively TRBD1 (6 bases). Sequencing input: naive CD4+ T cells sorted from blood. Subset given: CD45RA+ positively selected. The sequence came from a man under 40 in good health. The DNA for the CDR3 is TGTGCCATCAGTACACAGGGAACGGTCACTGAAGCTTTCTTT. Encoded protein: CAISTQGTVTEAFF.